This T cell receptor beta chain was retrieved from a study of blood T cell repertoires in COVID-19. Study-wide context: Donors in the United States, Italy and Spain gave samples during acute or convalescent COVID-19. PBMCs, B-cell-depleted T cells, or T cells provided the cDNA or gDNA that made up the material.

The trim removed 0 bases at V and 2 bases at J, leaving 6 bases unmatched. CDR3 length: 16 amino acids. This clone was found once. In the original workflow: Estimation of nucleated cell counts relied on the amplification of reference gene primers. TCRdb keeps only in-frame clones here, not all; method: immunoSEQ multiplex PCR. For V, J and clone size, that table is used; D and trimming come from the DNA. The sample records approximately 110,000 clones, 70% to 90% being singletons. The sequencing sample was made of peripheral blood. The receptor's source is a man between 40 and 49 years old with acute or convalescent COVID-19. The V and J genes are TRBV23-1 and TRBJ2-7; 8 bases map to TRBD2. TRBV23-1 is designated an ORF whose function remains uncertain. The CDR3 DNA reads as TGCGCCAGCAGTCAATCGGGCAAGCGGGAGACCTACGAGCAGTACTTC. Residues: CASSQSGKRETYEQYF.